The sequence of this T cell receptor beta chain was determined in a study of tumor-infiltrating lymphocytes in oesophageal squamous cell carcinoma. The length of the CDR3 is 13 residues. The germline CDR1 and CDR2 sequences are SGHTA and FQGNSA. MiXCR was run by TCRdb on the PCR reads, yielding one entry per CDR3 protein. The table has about 11,000 distinct CDR3 sequences, around 53% seen once. The J gene is TRBJ2-5, the V gene TRBV7-2; no reliable D call. The DNA end favors TRBJ2-7, so the J call may be wrong. The sequenced sample consisted of esophageal tumor tissue. The receptor was isolated from a female donor with esophageal squamous cell carcinoma. Here the CDR3 DNA reads TGTGCCAGCAGCTCGCAGGCACCCTACGAGCAGTACTTC. This gives the protein CASSSQAPYEQYF.